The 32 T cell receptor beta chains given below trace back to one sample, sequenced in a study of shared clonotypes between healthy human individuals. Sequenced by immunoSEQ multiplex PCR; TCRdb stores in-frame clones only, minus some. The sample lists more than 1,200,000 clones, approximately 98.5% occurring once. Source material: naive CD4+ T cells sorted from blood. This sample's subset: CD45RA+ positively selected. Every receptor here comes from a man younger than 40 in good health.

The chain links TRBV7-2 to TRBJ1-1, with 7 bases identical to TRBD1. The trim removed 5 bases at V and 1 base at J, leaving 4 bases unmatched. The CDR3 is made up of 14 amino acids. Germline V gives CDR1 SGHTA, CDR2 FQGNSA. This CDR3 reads CASSRQGTNTEAFF. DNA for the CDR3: TGTGCCAGCAGCCGACAGGGAACGAACACTGAAGCTTTCTTT.

CDR3 nucleotides: TGTGCCAGCAGCTTAGTCCGGGAGGGAGGGGAGCAGTACTTC. This encodes CASSLVREGGEQYF. The rearrangement links TRBV7-8 to TRBJ2-7, with 8 positions matching TRBD2. CDR3 length: 14 residues. Trimming removed 1 base from V and 7 bases from J; junction bases left unmatched: 6. Germline CDR1 and CDR2: SGHVS and FQNEAQ.

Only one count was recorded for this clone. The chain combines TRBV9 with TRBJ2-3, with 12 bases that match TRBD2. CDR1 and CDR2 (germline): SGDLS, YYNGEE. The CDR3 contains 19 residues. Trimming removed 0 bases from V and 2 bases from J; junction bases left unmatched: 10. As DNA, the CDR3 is TGTGCCAGCAGCGTAGCTGGGGAAGGACTAGCGGGATTCACAGATACGCAGTATTTT. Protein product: CASSVAGEGLAGFTDTQYF.

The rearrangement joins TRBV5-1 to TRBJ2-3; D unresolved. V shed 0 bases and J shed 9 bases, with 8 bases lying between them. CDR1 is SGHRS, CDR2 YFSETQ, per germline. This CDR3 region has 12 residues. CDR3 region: CASSLGVETQYF. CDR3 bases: TGCGCCAGCAGCTTGGGGGTAGAAACGCAGTATTTT.

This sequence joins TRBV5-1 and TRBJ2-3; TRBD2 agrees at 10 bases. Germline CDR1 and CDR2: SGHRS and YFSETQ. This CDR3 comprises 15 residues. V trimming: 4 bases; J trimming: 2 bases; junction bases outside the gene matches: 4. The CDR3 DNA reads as TGCGCCAGCAGCAATAGCGGGAGGACCACAGATACGCAGTATTTT. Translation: CASSNSGRTTDTQYF.

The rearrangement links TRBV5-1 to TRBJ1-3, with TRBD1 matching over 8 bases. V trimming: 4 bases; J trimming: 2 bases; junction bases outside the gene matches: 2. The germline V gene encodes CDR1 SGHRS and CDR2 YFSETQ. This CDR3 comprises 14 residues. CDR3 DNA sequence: TGCGCCAGCAGCGCGACAGGGGCTGGAAACACCATATATTTT. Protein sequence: CASSATGAGNTIYF.

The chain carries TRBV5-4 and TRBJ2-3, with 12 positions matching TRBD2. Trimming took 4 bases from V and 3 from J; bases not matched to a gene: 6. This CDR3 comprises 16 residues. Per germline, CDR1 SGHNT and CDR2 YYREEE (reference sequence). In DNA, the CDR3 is TGTGCCAGCAGCCATCCTAGCGGGAGGGCTACAGATACGCAGTATTTT. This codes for CASSHPSGRATDTQYF.

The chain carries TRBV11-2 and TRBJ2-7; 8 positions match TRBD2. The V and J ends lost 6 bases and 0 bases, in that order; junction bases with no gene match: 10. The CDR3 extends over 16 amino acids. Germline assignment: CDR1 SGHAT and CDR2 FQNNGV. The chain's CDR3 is CASRRTSGLNSYEQYF. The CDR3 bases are TGTGCCAGCAGGAGAACTAGCGGATTAAACTCCTACGAGCAGTACTTC.

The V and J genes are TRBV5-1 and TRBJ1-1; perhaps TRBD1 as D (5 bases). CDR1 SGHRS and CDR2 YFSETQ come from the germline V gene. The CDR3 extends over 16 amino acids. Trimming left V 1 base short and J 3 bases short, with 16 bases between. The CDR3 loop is CASSLTGGSKDTEAFF. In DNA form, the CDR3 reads TGCGCCAGCAGCTTGACAGGTGGCAGCAAGGACACTGAAGCTTTCTTT.

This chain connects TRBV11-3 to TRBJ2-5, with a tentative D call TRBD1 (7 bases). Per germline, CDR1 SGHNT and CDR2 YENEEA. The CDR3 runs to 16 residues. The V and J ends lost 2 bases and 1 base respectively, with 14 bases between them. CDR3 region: CASSLSPGGLQETQYF. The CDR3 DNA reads TGTGCCAGCAGCTTATCCCCAGGGGGACTCCAAGAGACCCAGTACTTC.

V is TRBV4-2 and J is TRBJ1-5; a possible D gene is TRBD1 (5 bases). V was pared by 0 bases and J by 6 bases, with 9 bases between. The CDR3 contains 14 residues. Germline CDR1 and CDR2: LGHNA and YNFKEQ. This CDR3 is CASSQEGRAQPQHF. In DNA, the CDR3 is TGTGCCAGCAGCCAAGAGGGGCGGGCTCAGCCCCAGCATTTT.

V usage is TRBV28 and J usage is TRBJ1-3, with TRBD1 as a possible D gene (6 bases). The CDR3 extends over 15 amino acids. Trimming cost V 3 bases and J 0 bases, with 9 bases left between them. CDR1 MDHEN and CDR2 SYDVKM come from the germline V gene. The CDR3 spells CASSFSQGSGNTIYF. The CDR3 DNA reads TGTGCCAGCAGTTTTTCACAGGGCTCTGGAAACACCATATATTTT. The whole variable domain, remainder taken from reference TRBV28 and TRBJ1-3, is DVKVTQSSRYLVKRTGEKVFLECVQDMDHENMFWYRQDPGLGLRLIYFSYDVKMKEKGDIPEGYSVSREKKERFSLILESASTNQTSMYLCASSFSQGSGNTIYFGEGSWLTVV.

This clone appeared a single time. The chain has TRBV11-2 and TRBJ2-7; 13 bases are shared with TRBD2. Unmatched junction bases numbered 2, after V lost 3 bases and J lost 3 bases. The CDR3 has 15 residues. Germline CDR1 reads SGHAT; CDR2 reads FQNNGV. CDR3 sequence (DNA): TGTGCCAGCAGCTTGACTAGCGGGAGGAGCTACGAGCAGTACTTC. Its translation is CASSLTSGRSYEQYF.

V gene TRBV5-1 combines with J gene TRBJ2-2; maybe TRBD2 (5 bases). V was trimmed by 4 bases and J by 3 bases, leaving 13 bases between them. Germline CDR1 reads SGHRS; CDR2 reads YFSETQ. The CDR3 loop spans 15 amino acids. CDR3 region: CASSLLGPYTGELFF. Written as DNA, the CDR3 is TGCGCCAGCAGCCTACTAGGGCCGTACACCGGGGAGCTGTTTTTT.

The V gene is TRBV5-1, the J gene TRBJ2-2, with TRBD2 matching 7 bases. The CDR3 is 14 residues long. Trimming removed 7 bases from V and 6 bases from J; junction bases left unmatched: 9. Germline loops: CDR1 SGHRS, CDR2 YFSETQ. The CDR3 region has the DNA TGCGCCAGCCTGGGCGCGGGAGCAGCCGGGGAGCTGTTTTTT. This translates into CASLGAGAAGELFF.

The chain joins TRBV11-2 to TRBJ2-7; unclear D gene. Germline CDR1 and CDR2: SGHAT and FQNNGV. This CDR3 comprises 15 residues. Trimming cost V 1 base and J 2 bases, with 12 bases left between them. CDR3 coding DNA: TGTGCCAGCAGCTTAGTTTTTGGTGAGACCTACGAGCAGTACTTC. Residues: CASSLVFGETYEQYF.

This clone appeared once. The chain's CDR3 is CAISASNWDELFF. The DNA for the CDR3 is TGTGCCATCAGTGCATCCAATTGGGATGAGCTGTTTTTT. V gene TRBV10-3 combines with J gene TRBJ2-2, with D unresolved. Germline CDR1 is ENHRY and CDR2 is SYGVKD. With 4 bases removed from V and 11 bases from J, the gap between germline ends came to 14 bases. This CDR3 contains 13 residues.

The CDR3, as DNA: TGCAGTGCTAGAAGAGGGGTTGAAGCTTTCTTT. It specifies CSARRGVEAFF. The chain recombines TRBV20-1 with TRBJ1-1, with a weak D call TRBD1 (5 bases). The V gene lost 2 bases and the J gene lost 7 bases, with 8 bases spanning the gap. Per germline, CDR1 DFQATT and CDR2 SNEGSKA (reference sequence). This CDR3 has 11 residues.

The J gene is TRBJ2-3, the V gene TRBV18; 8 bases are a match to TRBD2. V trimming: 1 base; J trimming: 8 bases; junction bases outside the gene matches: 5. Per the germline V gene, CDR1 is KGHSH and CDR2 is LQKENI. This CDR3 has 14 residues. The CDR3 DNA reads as TGTGCCAGCTCACCACTTCCTAGCGGGCCTACGCAGTATTTT. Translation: CASSPLPSGPTQYF.

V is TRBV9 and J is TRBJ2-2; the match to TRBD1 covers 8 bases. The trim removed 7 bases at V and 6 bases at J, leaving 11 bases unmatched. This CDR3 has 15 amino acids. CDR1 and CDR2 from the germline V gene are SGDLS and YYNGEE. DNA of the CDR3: TGTGCCAGCGGTGGGCAGGGGGCGCTTGCCGGGGAGCTGTTTTTT. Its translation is CASGGQGALAGELFF.

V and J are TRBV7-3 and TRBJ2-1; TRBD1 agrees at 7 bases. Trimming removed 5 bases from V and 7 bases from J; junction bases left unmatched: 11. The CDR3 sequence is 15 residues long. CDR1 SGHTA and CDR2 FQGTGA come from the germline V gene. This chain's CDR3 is CASSNLRQGRNEQFF. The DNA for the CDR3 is TGTGCCAGCAGCAATCTCCGACAGGGAAGGAATGAGCAGTTCTTC.

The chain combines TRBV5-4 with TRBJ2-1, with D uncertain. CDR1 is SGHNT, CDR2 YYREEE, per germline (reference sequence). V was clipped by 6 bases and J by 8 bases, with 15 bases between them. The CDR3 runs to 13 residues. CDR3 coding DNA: TGTGCCAGCAAAAGCCCCCGTCGCCATGAGCAGTTCTTC. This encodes CASKSPRRHEQFF.

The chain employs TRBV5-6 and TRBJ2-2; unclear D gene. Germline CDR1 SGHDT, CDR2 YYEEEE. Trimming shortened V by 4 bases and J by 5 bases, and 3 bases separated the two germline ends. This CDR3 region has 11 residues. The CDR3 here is CASSVTGELFF. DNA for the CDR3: TGTGCCAGCAGCGTGACCGGGGAGCTGTTTTTT.

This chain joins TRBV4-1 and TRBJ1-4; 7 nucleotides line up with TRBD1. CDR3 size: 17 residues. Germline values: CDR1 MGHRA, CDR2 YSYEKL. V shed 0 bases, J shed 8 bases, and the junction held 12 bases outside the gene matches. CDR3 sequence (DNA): TGCGCCAGCAGCCAAGATCTAGCAGGGGGTCTTGGCGAAAAACTGTTTTTT. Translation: CASSQDLAGGLGEKLFF.

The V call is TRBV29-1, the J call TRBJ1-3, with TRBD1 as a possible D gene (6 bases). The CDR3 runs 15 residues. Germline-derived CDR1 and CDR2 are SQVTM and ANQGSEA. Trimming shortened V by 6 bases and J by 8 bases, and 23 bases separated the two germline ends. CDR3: CSVIYWQGSEYTIYF. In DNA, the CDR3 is TGCAGCGTGATATATTGGCAGGGGTCGGAATACACCATATATTTT.

CDR3 in amino acids: CASRDWVTSTDTQYF. DNA for the CDR3: TGTGCCAGCAGAGACTGGGTAACTAGCACAGATACGCAGTATTTT. The rearrangement uses TRBV6-6 and TRBJ2-3, with unresolved D. V was trimmed by 6 bases and J by 0 bases, leaving 13 bases between them. Germline lookup yields CDR1 MNHNY and CDR2 SVGAGI (reference sequence). The CDR3 is made up of 15 amino acids.

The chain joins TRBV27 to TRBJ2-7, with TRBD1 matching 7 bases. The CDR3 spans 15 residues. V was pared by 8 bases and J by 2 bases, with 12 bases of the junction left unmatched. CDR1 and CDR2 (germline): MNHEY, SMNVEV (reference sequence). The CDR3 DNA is TGTGCCAGCCGCAACCCAATGGGACAGACCTACGAGCAGTACTTC. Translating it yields CASRNPMGQTYEQYF.

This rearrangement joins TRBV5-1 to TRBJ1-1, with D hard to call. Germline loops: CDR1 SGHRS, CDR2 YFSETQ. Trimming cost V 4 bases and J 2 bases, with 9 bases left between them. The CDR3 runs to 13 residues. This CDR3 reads CASSEQTNTEAFF. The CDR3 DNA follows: TGCGCCAGCAGCGAGCAGACAAACACTGAAGCTTTCTTT. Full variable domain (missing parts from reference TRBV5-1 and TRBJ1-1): KAGVTQTPRYLIKTRGQQVTLSCSPISGHRSVSWYQQTPGQGLQFLFEYFSETQRNKGNFPGRFSGRQFSNSRSEMNVSTLELGDSALYLCASSEQTNTEAFFGQGTRLTVV.

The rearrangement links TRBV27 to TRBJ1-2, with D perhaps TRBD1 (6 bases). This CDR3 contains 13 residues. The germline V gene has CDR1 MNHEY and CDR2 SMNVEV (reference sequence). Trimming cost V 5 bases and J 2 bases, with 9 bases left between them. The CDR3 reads CASSIQGNYGYTF. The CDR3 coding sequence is TGTGCCAGCAGTATACAGGGAAACTATGGCTACACCTTC.

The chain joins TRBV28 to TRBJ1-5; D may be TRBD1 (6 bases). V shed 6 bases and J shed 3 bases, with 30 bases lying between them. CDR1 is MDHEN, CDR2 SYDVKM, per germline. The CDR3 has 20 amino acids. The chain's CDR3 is CASSQKTTKGTHYFNQPQHF. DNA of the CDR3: TGTGCCAGCAGCCAAAAGACGACAAAAGGGACACATTATTTCAATCAGCCCCAGCATTTT.

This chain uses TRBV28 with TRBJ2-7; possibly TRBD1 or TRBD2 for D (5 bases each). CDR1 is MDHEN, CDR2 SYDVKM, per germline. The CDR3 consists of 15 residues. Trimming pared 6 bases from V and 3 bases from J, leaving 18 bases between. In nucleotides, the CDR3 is TGTGCCAGCAGAACCGGGACCCAGGCCCGCTACGAGCAGTACTTC. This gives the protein CASRTGTQARYEQYF.

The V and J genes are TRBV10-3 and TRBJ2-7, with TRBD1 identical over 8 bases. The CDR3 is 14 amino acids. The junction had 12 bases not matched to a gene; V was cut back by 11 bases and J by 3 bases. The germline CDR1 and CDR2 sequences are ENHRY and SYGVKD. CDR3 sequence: CAARPSGGVYEQYF. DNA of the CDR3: TGTGCCGCAAGACCTTCAGGGGGCGTCTACGAGCAGTACTTC.